This T cell receptor beta chain was sequenced during a study of sequential checkpoint blockade in melanoma. Looking at the study overall: DNA from over 80 pretreatment tumor samples underwent TCRβ immunosequencing. Matched biopsies came pretreatment and at week 13 for about two dozen patients.

Study findings and constraints: Mutational load did not correlate with tumor T-cell fraction or clonality.

This clone has ten or more counts. Its antigen remains unknown. Treatment in this sample: randomized to nivolumab then ipilimumab (arm A) or the reverse (arm B). V was pared by 4 bases and J by 4 bases, with 7 bases between. This CDR3 spans 12 amino acids. CDR1 is MNHGY, CDR2 SAAAGT, per germline. Method: immunoSEQ multiplex PCR; TCRdb's copy keeps in-frame clones and lacks some. Among approximately 8,700 clones listed, less than 25% were seen once. The origin of this receptor is a human donor with melanoma. This specimen consisted of tumor tissue (inferred from file names), obtained from a patient given nivolumab and ipilimumab in sequence. This chain uses TRBV6-8 with TRBJ1-2; the D is unclear. In DNA, the CDR3 is TGTGCCAGCAGTTCGTTGAGCTATGGCTACACCTTC. Amino acid sequence: CASSSLSYGYTF.